This T cell receptor (beta chain) came from a study of T-cell memory formation after mild COVID-19 (dated by TCRdb to the early 2020s). A note on the overall study: Most TCR sequence clusters were specific to one of the two donors. T-cell clones expanding and contracting after mild COVID-19 in a couple of donors were tracked by longitudinal TCRalpha and TCRbeta repertoire sequencing. The cohort was made up of two young adult volunteers, one female and one male, who were previously healthy. The paper's findings and limits, for the study overall: SARS-CoV-2 specificity was not confirmed for the second-wave clones peaking on day 37. Clones contracting from day 15 to 85 had balanced CD4/CD8 phenotypes, while a second wave expanding from day 15 to 37 was biased towards CD4+. The study included only a couple of mild cases, and larger cohorts that include severe cases with pre-infection samples were judged to be necessary. Contracting CD4+ clones were located mainly in the CM and EM memory subsets, whereas CD8+ clones were found to be enriched in EMRA. Some responding clones were found in pre-infection memory, which suggests that pre-existing cross-reactive memory T cells took part in the SARS-CoV-2 response.

TCRdb shows the sequencer as Illumina NovaSeq 6000. TCRalpha and TCRbeta cDNA libraries were constructed by 5'RACE with constant-segment primers, with sample barcodes and unique molecular identifiers being introduced. RNA was extracted from every sample with Trizol reagent. Library amplification was performed in two PCR steps, and a second sample barcode and Illumina TruSeq adapters were introduced in the second step. Libraries were sequenced on an Illumina NovaSeq with 2 x 150 bp paired-end reads. Per the original workflow: The reads were demultiplexed and collapsed into UMI-guided consensus sequences using migec v1.2.7. Using mixcr v2.1.11, the UMI consensuses were aligned to TRA and TRB V and J templates and assembled into clonotypes. Clonotypes were classified as expanded or contracted when called significant by both edgeR and NoisET, with noise models trained on biological replicates. For edgeR calls, the cutoffs were a false discovery rate-adjusted p below 0.01 and a log2 fold-change threshold of 1. As an exploratory analysis of dynamics, max-normalized trajectories of the 1000 most abundant clonotypes were examined by PCA with hierarchical clustering. Separately sequenced CD4+ and CD8+ repertoires were used to assign a CD4 or CD8 phenotype to each responding clone. TCRdb trimmed public reads at Q25 via fastp, called clones via MiXCR and kept in-frame beta chains. Under each unique CDR3 protein, matching rows form one entry showing the most common genes and DNA. The V and J calls were not made by the authors but by TCRdb's processing. This sample has around 200,000 distinct CDR3 sequences in its table, and 27% of those were observed once. Roughly an eighth of the sample is held by the ten biggest clonotypes.

The table lists this clonotype with a few counts. The antigen it recognizes is unknown. Base-call qualities are not available, and no considerably larger clone is one nucleotide away. Ficoll-Paque density gradient centrifugation was used to isolate PBMCs. Based on the germline V gene, the CDR1 and CDR2 sequences are SGDLS and YYNGEE. The junction carries 7 bases between V and J, which are trimmed by 0 bases and 3 bases respectively. From cysteine to phenylalanine, the CDR3 is 14 amino acids long. Of the read, only the CDR3 DNA is kept; its 42 bases are in frame from base 1. The sample was PBMCs or a T cell subset sorted from them (not recorded which). The receptor was derived from an adult woman who had mild COVID-19 (a few samples of this study predate the infection). The sample titles of this study are shuffled in the database, so cell type and time point are left out; the donor was told from shared clones. This chain is built from TRBV9 and TRBJ2-1; too little of a D gene remains to name it. The CDR3 amino acid sequence is: CASSVDLDYNEQFF. The base sequence is TGTGCCAGCAGCGTAGATTTGGACTACAATGAGCAGTTCTTC.